This is a list of T cell receptor beta chains from one sample in a study of technical replicates of blood from a few donors. The method was immunoSEQ multiplex PCR; TCRdb's version includes in-frame clones alone and lacks a portion of them. The sample shows about 98,000 clones, roughly 95% of them seen only once. Sequenced material: T cells isolated from PBMCs. Receptors originate from a human donor in good health. Both conserved end residues are part of each CDR3. Fields, in order: V gene, D gene, clone size, J gene, CDR3 DNA, CDR3 protein. The D gene is left open where the match is weak. Clone size appears in some rows only: once, few, many, or a class for an expanded clone.

TRBV10-1	TRBD1	-	TRBJ2-5	TGCGCCAGCAGTTGGGACAGGAAGACCCAGTACTTC	CASSWDRKTQYF
TRBV6-5	TRBD1	-	TRBJ1-1	TGTGCCAGCAGTAAGACAGGGCTGAACACTGAAGCTTTCTTT	CASSKTGLNTEAFF
TRBV7-6	-	-	TRBJ2-1	TGTGCCAGCAGCTCCGAGTTTAGTGCAGGGAACAATGAGCAGTTCTTC	CASSSEFSAGNNEQFF
TRBV4-1	-	-	TRBJ1-4	TGCGCCAGCAGCCCGACTGGGGCAGGGAATGAAAAACTGTTTTTT	CASSPTGAGNEKLFF
TRBV30	TRBD1	-	TRBJ2-1	TGTGCCTGGAGTGTACGAGTGACAGGGAAGTTCTTC	CAWSVRVTGKFF
TRBV5-6	-	-	TRBJ2-5	TGTGCCAGCAGCTTGGGGTCTCAGGGGGGAGAGACCCAGTACTTC	CASSLGSQGGETQYF
TRBV5-1	-	-	TRBJ1-1	TGCGCCAGCAGCCTCAGGGAAACGAACACTGAAGCTTTCTTT	CASSLRETNTEAFF
TRBV7-9	-	-	TRBJ1-5	TGTGCCAGCAGTTCCAGGGACTACCAGCCCCAGCATTTT	CASSSRDYQPQHF
TRBV30	TRBD2	-	TRBJ2-2	TGTGCCTGGAGTAGTGGACTAGCTACCGGGGAGCTGTTTTTT	CAWSSGLATGELFF
TRBV5-1	-	-	TRBJ2-7	TGCGCCAGCAGGAAAGACAGACAAGACTACGAGCAGTACTTC	CASRKDRQDYEQYF
TRBV5-1	-	-	TRBJ2-7	TGCGCCAGCAGCTTGGGCGGGGCTACCTACGAGCAGTACTTC	CASSLGGATYEQYF
TRBV11-1	TRBD1	-	TRBJ1-1	TGTGCCAGCAGCCCTCCGGGACAGTTGAACACTGAAGCTTTCTTT	CASSPPGQLNTEAFF
TRBV7-2	TRBD2	once	TRBJ2-5	TGTGCCAGCAGCTCCTCGGCCCAGGGACTACAAGAGACCCAGTACTTC	CASSSSAQGLQETQYF
TRBV6-5	-	once	TRBJ1-3	TGTGCCTCCAGGGTGGGGAACTCTGGAAACACCATATATTTT	CASRVGNSGNTIYF
TRBV10-3	-	few	TRBJ1-1	TGTGCCATCAGTGAGTCCTGGGGGGAAAATACTGAAGCTTTCTTT	CAISESWGENTEAFF
TRBV29-1	-	once	TRBJ1-5	TGCAGCGTCCTACCGGGGGGCGGGAATCAGCCCCAGCATTTT	CSVLPGGGNQPQHF
TRBV27	TRBD1	-	TRBJ1-5	TGTGCCAGCAGTACGGGGACAGCCGTATATCCCCAGCATTTT	CASSTGTAVYPQHF
TRBV5-1	-	-	TRBJ2-1	TGCGCCAGCAGCCTCCTAGAAAAAGGTCCGGCGGGGAATGAGCAGTTCTTC	CASSLLEKGPAGNEQFF
TRBV9	-	-	TRBJ2-5	TGTGCCAGCAGCGCGAGCCTAGGATTACAAGAGACCCAGTACTTC	CASSASLGLQETQYF
TRBV5-4	TRBD1	-	TRBJ2-1	TGTGCCAGCAGCTCCCGGGACAGGAAACACAATGAGCAGTTCTTC	CASSSRDRKHNEQFF